This is a list of T cell receptor beta chains from one sample in a study of PD-1 blockade in classical Hodgkin lymphoma. Profiling relied on immunoSEQ multiplex PCR, and the TCRdb table lists in-frame clones only, not all of them. Seen here are tens of thousands of clones, approximately 89% observed once, and the top ten hold around 13%. The input for sequencing was peripheral blood mononuclear cells (PBMCs), taken at baseline. Source of these receptors: a human donor with classical Hodgkin lymphoma. The CDR3 runs from the conserved cysteine through the conserved F or W. The order of the fields is J gene, V gene, CDR3 length, CDR3 protein.

TRBJ2-7 TRBV6-5 14 CASSTSGGGYEQYF
TRBJ2-3 TRBV11-2 17 CASSSVGAGGLTDTQYF
TRBJ2-3 TRBV27 15 CASSLGTGLTDTQYF
TRBJ1-1 TRBV30 13 CAWSGGQSAEAFF
TRBJ2-1 TRBV7-6 16 CASSSNTLPLYNEQFF
TRBJ1-6 TRBV5-6 15 CASSLVRPGDSPLHF
TRBJ1-5 TRBV7-9 17 CASSLGGFQNLNQPQHF
TRBJ2-3 TRBV6-6 14 CASRLAGGTDTQYF
TRBJ2-1 TRBV7-2 17 CASSHYSYRGSYNEQFF
TRBJ2-1 TRBV29-1 17 CSVEDPKRGVSYNEQFF
TRBJ2-1 TRBV14 15 CASSQLLAGVNEQFF
TRBJ1-3 TRBV19 15 CASRDPGASGNTIYF
TRBJ2-1 TRBV5-5 16 CASSLLRDRGNNEQFF
TRBJ1-1 TRBV5-1 15 CASSPQGRGNTEAFF
TRBJ1-6 TRBV6-1 14 CASIGDFPYSPLHF
TRBJ1-3 TRBV4-3 16 CASSLITGNTGNTIYF
TRBJ2-5 TRBV11-2 16 CASSLIRDRYQETQYF
TRBJ2-7 TRBV19 14 CASSLGTGKDEQYF
TRBJ2-1 TRBV18 17 CASSRNTGASSYNEQFF
TRBJ2-2 TRBV6-5 16 CASSYYRTGVPGELFF
TRBJ1-6 TRBV27 15 CASRRQAIYNSPLHF
TRBJ1-3 TRBV5-4 16 CASSFWLRGQGNTIYF
TRBJ2-3 TRBV28 15 CASTPRVGGTDTQYF
TRBJ2-1 TRBV7-9 15 CASHGLAGPYNEQFF
TRBJ1-6 TRBV7-2 13 CASSLGFNSPLHF
TRBJ2-3 TRBV5-1 18 CASSLPAGGRSWTDTQYF
TRBJ2-5 TRBV5-4 16 CASSSISSSGQETQYF
TRBJ1-1 TRBV5-6 16 CASSLDTGAWNTEAFF
TRBJ2-5 TRBV4-3 18 CASSPGLAGIHGGETQYF
TRBJ1-2 TRBV7-9 15 CASSSTETANYGYTF
TRBJ2-7 TRBV30 14 CACSKLVGPYEQYF
TRBJ1-2 TRBV9 13 CASSVGSGTGYTF
TRBJ2-7 TRBV25-1 15 CASSDFHRRPYEQYF
TRBJ1-2 TRBV19 14 CASSIYRVPYGYTF
TRBJ2-4 TRBV9 14 CASSVRQNGNIQYF
TRBJ1-6 TRBV15 14 CATARDRDNSPLHF
TRBJ2-1 TRBV11-3 15 CASSLGSGAGNEQFF
TRBJ2-3 TRBV5-1 15 CASSLEQGATDTQYF
TRBJ1-5 TRBV6-5 15 CASRVDRLSNQPQHF
TRBJ2-5 TRBV18 15 CASSPPGQQQETQYF
TRBJ2-3 TRBV4-2 17 CASSQDISGGAGDTQYF
TRBJ1-2 TRBV7-2 13 CASSTNRDAGYTF
TRBJ1-2 TRBV6-5 14 CASTLQGGANGYTF
TRBJ1-4 TRBV19 16 CASSSARSGTNEKLFF
TRBJ2-2 TRBV2 17 CASRGPGEGKRTGELFF
TRBJ2-1 TRBV13 15 CASSLASGDYNEQFF
TRBJ2-5 TRBV30 11 CAWSRRETQYF
TRBJ1-2 TRBV7-6 17 CASSLGAMTGTNYGYTF
TRBJ2-7 TRBV11-2 16 CASSLLLAGGAYEQYF
TRBJ1-1 TRBV7-9 12 CASRYTGTEAFF
TRBJ2-5 TRBV5-4 16 CASSSQLDYDQETQYF
TRBJ1-2 TRBV27 14 CASTATRASSGYTF
TRBJ2-7 TRBV2 14 CASKRDRGNLEQYF
TRBJ2-5 TRBV5-4 14 CASSFSGVIETQYF
TRBJ1-6 TRBV2 14 CASSVRGHNSPLHF